This T cell receptor beta chain originates from a study of blood T cell repertoires in COVID-19. This clone was seen a handful of times. In the study's own analysis: Cell counts per sample came from amplifying reference gene primers. Profiling relied on immunoSEQ multiplex PCR, and the TCRdb table lists in-frame clones only, not all of them. The V and J calls and clone size are taken from that table; D and trimming were inferred from the DNA. The sample includes about 110,000 clones, 80% of them seen just once. Trimming took 0 bases from V and 3 from J; bases not matched to a gene: 7. Germline V lookup: CDR1 LGHNA, CDR2 YSLEER. The CDR3 totals 16 residues.

The receptor was derived from a man in his 70s with acute or convalescent COVID-19. The chain has TRBV4-3 and TRBJ1-2; 7 nucleotides line up with TRBD1. The sample consisted of peripheral blood. The CDR3 reads CASSQDPGGVDYGYTF. The CDR3 DNA follows: TGCGCCAGCAGCCAAGATCCAGGGGGTGTCGACTATGGCTACACCTTC.